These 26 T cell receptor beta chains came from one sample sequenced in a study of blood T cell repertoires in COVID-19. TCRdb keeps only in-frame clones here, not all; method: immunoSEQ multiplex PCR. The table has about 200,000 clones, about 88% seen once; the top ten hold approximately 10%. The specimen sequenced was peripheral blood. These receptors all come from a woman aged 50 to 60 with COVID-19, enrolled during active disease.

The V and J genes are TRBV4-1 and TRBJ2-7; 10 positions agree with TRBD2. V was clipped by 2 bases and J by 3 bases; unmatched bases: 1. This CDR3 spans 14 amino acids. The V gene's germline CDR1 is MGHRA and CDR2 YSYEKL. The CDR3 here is CASSQLAGDYEQYF. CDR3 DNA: TGCGCCAGCAGCCAACTAGCGGGGGACTACGAGCAGTACTTC.

CDR3 bases: TGTGCCAGCAGCCTTAGCGGGGGCCACACAGATACGCAGTATTTT. Translating it yields CASSLSGGHTDTQYF. The chain is built from TRBV7-2 and TRBJ2-3, with TRBD2 matching 9 bases. V gave up 5 bases and J gave up 2 bases; unmatched junction bases: 5. The germline gives CDR1 SGHTA, CDR2 FQGNSA. The CDR3 extends over 15 amino acids.

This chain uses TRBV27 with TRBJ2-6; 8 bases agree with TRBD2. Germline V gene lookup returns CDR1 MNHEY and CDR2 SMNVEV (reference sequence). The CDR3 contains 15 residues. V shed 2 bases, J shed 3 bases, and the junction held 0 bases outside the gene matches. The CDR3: CASSLRGGGANVLTF. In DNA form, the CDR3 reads TGTGCCAGCAGTTTACGGGGGGGTGGGGCCAACGTCCTGACTTTC.

The DNA for the CDR3 is TGTGCCAGCAGTTCAAATTTATATCCGGGACAGTTCTTC. It is translated as CASSSNLYPGQFF. The rearrangement joins TRBV6-5 to TRBJ2-1; the D gene is possibly TRBD2 (5 bases). Trimming removed 4 bases from V and 13 bases from J, with 17 bases in between. This CDR3 is built from 13 residues. CDR1 is MNHEY, CDR2 SVGAGI, per germline.

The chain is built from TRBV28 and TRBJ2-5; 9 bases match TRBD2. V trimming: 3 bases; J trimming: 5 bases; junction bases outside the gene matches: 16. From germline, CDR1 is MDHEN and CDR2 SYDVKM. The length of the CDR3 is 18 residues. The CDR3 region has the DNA TGTGCCAGCAGTTTGGGGCTCAGCGGGGGGCCTCTCACGGAGACCCAGTACTTC. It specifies CASSLGLSGGPLTETQYF.

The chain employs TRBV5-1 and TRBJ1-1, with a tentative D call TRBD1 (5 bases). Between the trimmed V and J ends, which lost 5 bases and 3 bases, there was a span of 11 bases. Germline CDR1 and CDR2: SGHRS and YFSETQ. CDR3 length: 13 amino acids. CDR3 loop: CASSPWGDTEAFF. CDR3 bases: TGCGCCAGCAGTCCCTGGGGGGACACTGAAGCTTTCTTT.

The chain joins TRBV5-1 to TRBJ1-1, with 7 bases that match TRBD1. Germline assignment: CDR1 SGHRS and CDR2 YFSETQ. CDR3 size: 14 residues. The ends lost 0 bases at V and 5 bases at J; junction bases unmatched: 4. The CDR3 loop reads CASSLEGAGTEAFF. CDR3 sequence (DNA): TGCGCCAGCAGCTTGGAGGGGGCTGGAACTGAAGCTTTCTTT.

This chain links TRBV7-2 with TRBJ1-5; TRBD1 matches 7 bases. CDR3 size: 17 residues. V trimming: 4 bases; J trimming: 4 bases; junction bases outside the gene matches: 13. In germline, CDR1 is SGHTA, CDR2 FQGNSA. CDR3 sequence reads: CASSSMWIGTANQPQHF. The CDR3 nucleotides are TGTGCCAGCAGCTCTATGTGGATCGGGACAGCAAATCAGCCCCAGCATTTT.

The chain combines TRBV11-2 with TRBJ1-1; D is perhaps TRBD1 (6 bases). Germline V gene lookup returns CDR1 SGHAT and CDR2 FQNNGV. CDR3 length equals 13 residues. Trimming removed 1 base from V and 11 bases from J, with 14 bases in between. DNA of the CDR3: TGTGCCAGCAGCTTAGGATCGACAGGCTTTGCTTTCTTT. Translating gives CASSLGSTGFAFF.

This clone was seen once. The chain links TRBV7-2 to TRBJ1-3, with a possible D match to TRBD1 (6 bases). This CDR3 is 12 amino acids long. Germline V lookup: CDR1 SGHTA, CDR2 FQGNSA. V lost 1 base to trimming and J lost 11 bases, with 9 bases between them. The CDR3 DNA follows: TGTGCCAGCAGCTTAGACGGGGGGCCCATATATTTT. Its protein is CASSLDGGPIYF.

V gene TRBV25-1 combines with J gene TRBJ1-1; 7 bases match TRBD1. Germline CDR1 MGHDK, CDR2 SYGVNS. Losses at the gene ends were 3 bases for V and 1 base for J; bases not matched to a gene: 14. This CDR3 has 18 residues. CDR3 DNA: TGTGCCAGCAGTGATTGGGGGGTAGGGGGCCTCCGGAACACTGAAGCTTTCTTT. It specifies CASSDWGVGGLRNTEAFF.

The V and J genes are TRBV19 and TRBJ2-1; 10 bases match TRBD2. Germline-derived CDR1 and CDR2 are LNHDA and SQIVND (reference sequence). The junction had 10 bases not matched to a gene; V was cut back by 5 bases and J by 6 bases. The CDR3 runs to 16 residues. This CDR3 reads CASSVPSGGLLNEQFF. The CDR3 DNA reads TGTGCCAGTAGTGTCCCTAGCGGGGGCCTCCTCAATGAGCAGTTCTTC.

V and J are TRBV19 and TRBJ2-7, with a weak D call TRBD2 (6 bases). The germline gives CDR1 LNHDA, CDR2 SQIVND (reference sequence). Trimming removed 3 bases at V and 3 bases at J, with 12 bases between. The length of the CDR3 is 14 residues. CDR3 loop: CASSMGGGDYEQYV. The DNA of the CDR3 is TGTGCCAGTAGTATGGGCGGCGGGGACTACGAGCAGTACGTC.

CDR3 in amino acids: CASSKQGRGEQYF. CDR3 coding DNA: TGTGCCAGCAGCAAACAGGGAAGGGGCGAGCAGTACTTC. V gene TRBV7-2 combines with J gene TRBJ2-7; possible D gene TRBD1, 6 bases. Trimming removed 5 bases from V and 6 bases from J, with 14 bases in between. The germline gives CDR1 SGHTA, CDR2 FQGNSA. CDR3 length: 13 residues.

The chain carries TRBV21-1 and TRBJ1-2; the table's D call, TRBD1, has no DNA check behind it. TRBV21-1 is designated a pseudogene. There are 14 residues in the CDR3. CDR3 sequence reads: CASSLFAQGYGYTF. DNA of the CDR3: TGTGCCAGCAGCCTATTCGCACAGGGCTATGGCTACACCTTC.

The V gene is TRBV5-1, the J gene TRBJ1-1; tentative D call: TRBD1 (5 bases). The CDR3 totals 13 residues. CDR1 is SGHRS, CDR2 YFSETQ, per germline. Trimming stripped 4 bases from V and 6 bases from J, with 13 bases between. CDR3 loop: CASSAGHESEAFF. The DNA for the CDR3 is TGCGCCAGCAGCGCTGGACACGAGTCTGAAGCTTTCTTT.

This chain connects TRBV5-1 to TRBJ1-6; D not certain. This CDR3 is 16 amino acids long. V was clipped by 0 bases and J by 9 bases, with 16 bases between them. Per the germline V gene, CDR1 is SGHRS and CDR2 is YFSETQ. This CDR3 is CASSLDFDRHISPLHF. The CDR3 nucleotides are TGCGCCAGCAGCTTGGATTTTGATCGACATATTTCACCCCTCCACTTT.

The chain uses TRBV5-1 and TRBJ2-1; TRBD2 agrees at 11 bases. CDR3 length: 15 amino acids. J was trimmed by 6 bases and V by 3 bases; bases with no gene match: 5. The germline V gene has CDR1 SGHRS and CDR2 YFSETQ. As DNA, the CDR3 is TGCGCCAGCAGCTCTGGGCTAGCGGGGGGCAATGAGCAGTTCTTC. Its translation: CASSSGLAGGNEQFF.

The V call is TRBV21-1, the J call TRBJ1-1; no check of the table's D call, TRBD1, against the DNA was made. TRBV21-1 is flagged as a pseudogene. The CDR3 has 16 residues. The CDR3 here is CASSKLWDRGNTEAFF. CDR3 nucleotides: TGTGCCAGCAGCAAATTGTGGGACAGGGGGAACACTGAAGCTTTCTTT.

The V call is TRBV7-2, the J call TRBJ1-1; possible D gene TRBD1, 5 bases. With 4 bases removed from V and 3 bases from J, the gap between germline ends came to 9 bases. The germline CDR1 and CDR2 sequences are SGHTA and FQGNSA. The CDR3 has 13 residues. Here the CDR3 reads CASSSGGDTEAFF. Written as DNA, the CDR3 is TGTGCCAGCAGCTCGGGAGGGGACACTGAAGCTTTCTTT.

The CDR3 region has the DNA TGTGCCAGCAGTTATGGAAGCGGGGGGCCCACAGATACGCAGTATTTT. Its translation is CASSYGSGGPTDTQYF. The chain employs TRBV6-2 or TRBV6-3 and TRBJ2-3; TRBD2 matches at 9 bases. This CDR3 contains 16 residues. The V gene end was trimmed by 3 bases and the J gene end by 2 bases; junction bases not matched to a gene: 6. Germline V gene data show CDR1 as MNHEY and CDR2 as SVGEGT.

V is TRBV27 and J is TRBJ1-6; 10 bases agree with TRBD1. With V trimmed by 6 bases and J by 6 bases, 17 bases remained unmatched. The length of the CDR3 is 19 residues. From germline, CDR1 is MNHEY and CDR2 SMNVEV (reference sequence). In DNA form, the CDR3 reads TGTGCCAGCAGGCCGCGGGGGACAGGGGTCTTCGGGGCTAATTCACCCCTCCACTTT. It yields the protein CASRPRGTGVFGANSPLHF.

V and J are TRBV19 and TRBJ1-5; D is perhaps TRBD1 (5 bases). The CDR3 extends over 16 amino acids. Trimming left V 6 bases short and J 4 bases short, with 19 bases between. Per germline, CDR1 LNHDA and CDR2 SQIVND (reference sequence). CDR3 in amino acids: CASSPGGTEANQPQHF. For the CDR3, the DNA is TGTGCCAGTAGCCCTGGGGGGACGGAGGCTAATCAGCCCCAGCATTTT. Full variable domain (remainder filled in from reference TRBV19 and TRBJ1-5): DGGITQSPKYLFRKEGQNVTLSCEQNLNHDAMYWYRQDPGQGLRLIYYSQIVNDFQKGDIAEGYSVSREKKESFPLTVTSAQKNPTAFYLCASSPGGTEANQPQHFGDGTRLSIL.

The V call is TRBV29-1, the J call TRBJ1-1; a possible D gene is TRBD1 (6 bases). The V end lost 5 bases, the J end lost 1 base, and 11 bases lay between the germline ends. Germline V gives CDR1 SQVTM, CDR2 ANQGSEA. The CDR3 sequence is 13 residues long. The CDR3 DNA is TGCAGCGTTCGGAGACAGGCGAACACTGAAGCTTTCTTT. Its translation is CSVRRQANTEAFF.

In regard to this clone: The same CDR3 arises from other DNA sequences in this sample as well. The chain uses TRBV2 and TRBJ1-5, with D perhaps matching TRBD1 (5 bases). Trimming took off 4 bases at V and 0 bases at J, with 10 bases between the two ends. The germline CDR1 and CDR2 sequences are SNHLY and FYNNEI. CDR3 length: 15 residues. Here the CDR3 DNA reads TGTGCCAGCAGTGTCGACAGTAATAGCAATCAGCCCCAGCATTTT. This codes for CASSVDSNSNQPQHF.

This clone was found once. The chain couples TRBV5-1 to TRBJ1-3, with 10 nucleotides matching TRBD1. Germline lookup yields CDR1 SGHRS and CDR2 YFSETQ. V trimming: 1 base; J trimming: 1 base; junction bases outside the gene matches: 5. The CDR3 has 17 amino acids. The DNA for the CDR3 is TGCGCCAGCAGCTTGAGGGGACAGGGGTCTTCTGGAAACACCATATATTTT. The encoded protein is CASSLRGQGSSGNTIYF.